This TCR beta chain stems from a study of control samples from healthy donors and cancer patients. The V gene's germline CDR1 is GTSNPN and CDR2 SVGIG (reference sequence). The germline V and J ends were trimmed by 0 bases and 1 base, with 6 bases remaining between them. This CDR3 has 13 amino acids. Clones were read by immunoSEQ multiplex PCR, and TCRdb kept only the in-frame ones, dropping some. Of 150,000 or so clones in the sample, about 95% were seen once. As to this clone: Other DNA sequences in the sample encode the same CDR3.

This chain connects TRBV30 to TRBJ1-1, with D hard to call. The TCR comes from a man in his 60s with colorectal cancer. The sample was PBMCs. In DNA, the CDR3 is TGTGCCTGGAGTGTACTAGGGAACACTGAAGCTTTCTTT. This translates into CAWSVLGNTEAFF.